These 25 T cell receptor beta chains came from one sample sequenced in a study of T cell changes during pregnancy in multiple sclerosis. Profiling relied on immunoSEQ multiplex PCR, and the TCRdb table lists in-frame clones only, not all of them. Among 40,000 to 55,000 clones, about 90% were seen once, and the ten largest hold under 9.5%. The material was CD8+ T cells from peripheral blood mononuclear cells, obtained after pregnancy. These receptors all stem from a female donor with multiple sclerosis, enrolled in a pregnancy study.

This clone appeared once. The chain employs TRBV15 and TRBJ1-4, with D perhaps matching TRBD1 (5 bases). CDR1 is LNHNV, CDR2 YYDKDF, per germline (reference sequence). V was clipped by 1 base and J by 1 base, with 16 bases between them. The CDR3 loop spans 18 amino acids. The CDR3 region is CATSRGVVRVGTNEKLFF. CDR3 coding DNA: TGTGCCACCAGCAGAGGAGTGGTCAGGGTGGGAACTAATGAAAAACTGTTTTTT.

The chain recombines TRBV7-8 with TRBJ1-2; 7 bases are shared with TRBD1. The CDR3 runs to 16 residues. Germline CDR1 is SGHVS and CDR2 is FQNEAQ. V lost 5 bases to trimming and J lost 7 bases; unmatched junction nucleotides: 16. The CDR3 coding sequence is TGTGCCAGCAGCGAAAGACAGGGTGGCTCGATCCGTGGCTACACCTTC. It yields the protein CASSERQGGSIRGYTF.

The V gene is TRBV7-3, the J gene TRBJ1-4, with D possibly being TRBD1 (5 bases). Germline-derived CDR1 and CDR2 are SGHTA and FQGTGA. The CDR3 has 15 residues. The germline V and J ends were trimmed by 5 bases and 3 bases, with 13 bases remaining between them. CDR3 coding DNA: TGTGCCAGCAGCCCCTTTATGGGGCCTAATGAAAAACTGTTTTTT. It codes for CASSPFMGPNEKLFF.

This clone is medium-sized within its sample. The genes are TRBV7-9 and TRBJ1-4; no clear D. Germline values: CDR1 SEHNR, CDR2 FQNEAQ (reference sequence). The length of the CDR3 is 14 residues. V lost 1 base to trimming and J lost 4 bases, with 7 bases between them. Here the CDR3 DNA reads TGTGCCAGCAGCTTAGTCGGTGTTAATGAAAAACTGTTTTTT. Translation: CASSLVGVNEKLFF.

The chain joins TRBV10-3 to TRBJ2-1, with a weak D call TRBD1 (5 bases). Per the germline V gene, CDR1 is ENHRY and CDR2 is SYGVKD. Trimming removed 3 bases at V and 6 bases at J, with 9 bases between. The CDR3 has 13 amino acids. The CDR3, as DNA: TGTGCCATCAGTGACAGGGTCGGCAATGAGCAGTTCTTC. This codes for CAISDRVGNEQFF.

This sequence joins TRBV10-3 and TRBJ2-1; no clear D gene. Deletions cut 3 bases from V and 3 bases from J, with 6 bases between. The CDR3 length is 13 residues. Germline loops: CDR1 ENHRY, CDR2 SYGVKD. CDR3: CAISDGHYNEQFF. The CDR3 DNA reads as TGTGCCATCAGTGATGGGCACTACAATGAGCAGTTCTTC.

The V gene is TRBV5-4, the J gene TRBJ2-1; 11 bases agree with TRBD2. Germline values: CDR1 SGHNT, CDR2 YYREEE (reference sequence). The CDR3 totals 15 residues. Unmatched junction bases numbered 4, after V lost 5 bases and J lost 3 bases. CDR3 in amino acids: CASSSGTSGYNEQFF. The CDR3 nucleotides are TGTGCCAGCAGTTCCGGGACTAGCGGCTACAATGAGCAGTTCTTC.

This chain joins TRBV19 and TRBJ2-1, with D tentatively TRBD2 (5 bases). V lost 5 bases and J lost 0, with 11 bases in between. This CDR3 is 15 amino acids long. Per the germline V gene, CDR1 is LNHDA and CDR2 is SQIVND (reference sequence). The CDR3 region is CASSDGTSSYNEQFF. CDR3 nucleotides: TGTGCCAGTAGTGACGGCACTAGCTCCTACAATGAGCAGTTCTTC. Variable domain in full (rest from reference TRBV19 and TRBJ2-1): DGGITQSPKYLFRKEGQNVTLSCEQNLNHDAMYWYRQDPGQGLRLIYYSQIVNDFQKGDIAEGYSVSREKKESFPLTVTSAQKNPTAFYLCASSDGTSSYNEQFFGPGTRLTVL.

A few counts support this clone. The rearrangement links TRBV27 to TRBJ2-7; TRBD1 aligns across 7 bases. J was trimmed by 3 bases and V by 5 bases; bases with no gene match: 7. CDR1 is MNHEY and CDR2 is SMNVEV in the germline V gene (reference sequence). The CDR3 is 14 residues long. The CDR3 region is CASSPLDRDYEQYF. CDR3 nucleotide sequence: TGTGCCAGCAGTCCCCTAGACAGGGACTACGAGCAGTACTTC.

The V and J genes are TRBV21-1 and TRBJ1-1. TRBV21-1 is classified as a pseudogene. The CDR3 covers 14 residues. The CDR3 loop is CASSKAAGGTEAFF. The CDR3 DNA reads TGTGCCAGCAGCAAAGCAGCGGGGGGCACTGAAGCTTTCTTT.

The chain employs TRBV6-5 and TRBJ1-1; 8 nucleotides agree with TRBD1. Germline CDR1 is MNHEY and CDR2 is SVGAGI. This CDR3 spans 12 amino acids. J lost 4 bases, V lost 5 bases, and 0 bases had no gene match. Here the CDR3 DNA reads TGTGCCAGCAGTCAGGGGGCCACTGAAGCTTTCTTT. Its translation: CASSQGATEAFF.

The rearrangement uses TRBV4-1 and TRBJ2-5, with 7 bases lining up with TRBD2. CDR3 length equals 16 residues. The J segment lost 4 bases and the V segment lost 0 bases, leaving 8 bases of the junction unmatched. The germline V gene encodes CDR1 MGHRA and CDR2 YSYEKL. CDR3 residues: CASSQDRTSHSETQYF. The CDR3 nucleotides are TGCGCCAGCAGCCAAGATCGGACTAGTCACTCAGAGACCCAGTACTTC.

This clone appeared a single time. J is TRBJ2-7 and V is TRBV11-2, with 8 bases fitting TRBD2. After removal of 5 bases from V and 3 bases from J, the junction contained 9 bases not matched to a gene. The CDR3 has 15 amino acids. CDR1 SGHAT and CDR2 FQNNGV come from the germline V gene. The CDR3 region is CASSPNSGTFYEQYF. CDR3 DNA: TGTGCCAGCAGCCCAAATAGCGGGACCTTCTACGAGCAGTACTTC.

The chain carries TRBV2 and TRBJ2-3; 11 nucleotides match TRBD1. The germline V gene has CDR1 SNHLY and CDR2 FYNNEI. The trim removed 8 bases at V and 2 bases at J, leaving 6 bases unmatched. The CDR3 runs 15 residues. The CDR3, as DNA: TGTGCCAGCTCCGGACAGGGGGCGTTCACAGATACGCAGTATTTT. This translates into CASSGQGAFTDTQYF. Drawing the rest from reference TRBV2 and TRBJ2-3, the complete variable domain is EPEVTQTPSHQVTQMGQEVILRCVPISNHLYFYWYRQILGQKVEFLVSFYNNEISEKSEIFDDQFSVERPDGSNFTLKIRSTKLEDSAMYFCASSGQGAFTDTQYFGPGTRLTVL.

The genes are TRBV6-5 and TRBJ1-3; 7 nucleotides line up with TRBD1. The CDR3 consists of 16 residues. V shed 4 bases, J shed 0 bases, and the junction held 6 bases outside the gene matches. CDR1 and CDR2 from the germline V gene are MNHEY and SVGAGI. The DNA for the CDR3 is TGTGCCAGCAGTTCGGGACAGATGAACTCTGGAAACACCATATATTTT. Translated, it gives CASSSGQMNSGNTIYF.

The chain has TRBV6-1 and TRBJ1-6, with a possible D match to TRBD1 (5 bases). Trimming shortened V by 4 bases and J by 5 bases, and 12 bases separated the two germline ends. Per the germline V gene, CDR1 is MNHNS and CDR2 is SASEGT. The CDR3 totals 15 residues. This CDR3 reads CASSGVKGDNSPLHF. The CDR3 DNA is TGTGCCAGCAGTGGGGTAAAAGGGGATAATTCACCCCTCCACTTT.

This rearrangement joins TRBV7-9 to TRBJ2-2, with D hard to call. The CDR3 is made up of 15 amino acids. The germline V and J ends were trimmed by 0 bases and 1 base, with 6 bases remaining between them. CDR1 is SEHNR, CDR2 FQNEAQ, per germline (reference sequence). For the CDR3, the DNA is TGTGCCAGCAGCTTAGCCGGCGGGAACACCGGGGAGCTGTTTTTT. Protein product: CASSLAGGNTGELFF.

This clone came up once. CDR3 in amino acids: CASSQEMRRAFF. CDR3 bases: TGCGCCAGCAGCCAAGAAATGCGCAGGGCTTTCTTT. The chain joins TRBV4-1 to TRBJ1-1, with D unresolved. The germline V gene has CDR1 MGHRA and CDR2 YSYEKL. The CDR3 is made up of 12 amino acids. Trimming stripped 0 bases from V and 11 bases from J, with 10 bases between.

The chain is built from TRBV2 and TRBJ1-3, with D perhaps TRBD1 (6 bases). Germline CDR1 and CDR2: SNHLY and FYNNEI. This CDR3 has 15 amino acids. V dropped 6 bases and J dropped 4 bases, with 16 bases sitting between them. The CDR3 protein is CASSSGALAGNTIYF. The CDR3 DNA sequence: TGTGCCAGCAGCTCAGGGGCATTGGCAGGAAACACCATATATTTT.

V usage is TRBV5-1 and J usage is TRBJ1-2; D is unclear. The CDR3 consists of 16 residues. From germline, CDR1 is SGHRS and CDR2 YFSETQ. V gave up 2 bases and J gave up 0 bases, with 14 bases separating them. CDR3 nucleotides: TGCGCCAGCAGCTTAGGAGGTCCTCAAGCTAACTATGGCTACACCTTC. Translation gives CASSLGGPQANYGYTF.

CDR3 amino acids: CASSYSLGQGFYEQYF. As DNA, the CDR3 is TGTGCCAGCAGTTACTCGTTGGGGCAGGGGTTTTACGAGCAGTACTTC. The chain employs TRBV6-5 and TRBJ2-7; tentative D call: TRBD1 (6 bases). CDR3 length equals 16 residues. Trimming took 0 bases from V and 4 from J, leaving 16 bases between them. In germline, CDR1 is MNHEY, CDR2 SVGAGI.

The CDR3 region has the DNA TGTGCCAGCAGCTTAACCAGACAGGGCACTAATGAAAAACTGTTTTTT. It translates to CASSLTRQGTNEKLFF. V gene TRBV7-9 combines with J gene TRBJ1-4, with 7 bases aligning to TRBD1. The length of the CDR3 is 16 residues. V gave up 2 bases and J gave up 2 bases; unmatched junction bases: 5. CDR1 is SEHNR, CDR2 FQNEAQ, per germline (reference sequence).

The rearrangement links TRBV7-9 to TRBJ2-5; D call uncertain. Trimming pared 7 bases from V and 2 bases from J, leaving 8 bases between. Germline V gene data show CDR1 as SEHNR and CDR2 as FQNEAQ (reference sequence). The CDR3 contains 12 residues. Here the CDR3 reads CASTSVQETQYF. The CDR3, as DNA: TGTGCCAGCACCAGCGTACAAGAGACCCAGTACTTC.

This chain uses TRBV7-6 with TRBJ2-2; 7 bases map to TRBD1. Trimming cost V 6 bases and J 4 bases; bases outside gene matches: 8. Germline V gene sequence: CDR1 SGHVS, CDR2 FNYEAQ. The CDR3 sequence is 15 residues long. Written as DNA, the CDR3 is TGTGCCAGCAGGCTTGAACAGGGGATCACCGGGGAGCTGTTTTTT. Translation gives CASRLEQGITGELFF.

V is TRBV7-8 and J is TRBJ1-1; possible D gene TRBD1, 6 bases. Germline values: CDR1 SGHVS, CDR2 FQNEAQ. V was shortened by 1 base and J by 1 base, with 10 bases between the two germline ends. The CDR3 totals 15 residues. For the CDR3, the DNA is TGTGCCAGCAGCTTAGTGGCAGGGGCGAACACTGAAGCTTTCTTT. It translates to CASSLVAGANTEAFF.